This T cell receptor beta chain was captured in a study of CD8 T cells in Susac syndrome. Trimming took off 5 bases at V and 3 bases at J, with 16 bases between the two ends. CDR3 length equals 15 residues. The germline CDR1 and CDR2 sequences are LNHNV and YYDKDF (reference sequence). Random hexamers were used to reverse transcribe the RNA input (roughly 0.5 to 1 ug). Amplification of TCR beta CDR3 by immunoSEQ multiplex PCR spanned 54 Vbeta and 13 Jbeta. From the immunoSEQ multiplex PCR reads, TCRdb called clonotypes with MiXCR, one entry per CDR3 protein. In the table there are about 280,000 distinct CDR3 sequences, about 85% of which are singletons.

The sequenced sample consisted of CD8+ T cells from PBMCs. The chain uses TRBV15 and TRBJ1-1; D uncertain. The receptor comes from a human donor with multiple sclerosis. CDR3 protein: CATSPNLPLDTEAFF. CDR3 in DNA: TGTGCCACCAGCCCCAACCTGCCCCTGGACACTGAAGCTTTCTTT. Based on the CDR3 plus reference TRBV15 and TRBJ1-1, the full variable domain is DAMVIQNPRYQVTQFGKPVTLSCSQTLNHNVMYWYQQKSSQAPKLLFHYYDKDFNNEADTPDNFQSRRPNTSFCFLDIRSPGLGDTAMYLCATSPNLPLDTEAFFGQGTRLTVV.